This section outlines one TCR beta chain sequence together with its context. These data originate in a study of blood T cell repertoires in COVID-19. Study in general: COVID-19 samples collected from the United States, Italy and Spain covered acute and convalescent phases. T cells, B-cell-depleted T cells, or PBMCs supplied cDNA or gDNA.

Sequencing was performed with immunoSEQ multiplex PCR; in TCRdb, only in-frame clones are kept and a portion is missing. The table has 130,000 or so clones, 84% seen once; the top ten hold over 9%. Trimming shortened V by 8 bases and J by 3 bases, and 8 bases separated the two germline ends. The CDR3 extends over 12 amino acids. The TCR originated in a woman aged 55-75 years with acute or convalescent COVID-19. The material sequenced was peripheral blood. This chain joins TRBV12-3 or TRBV12-4 and TRBJ1-3; the D is unclear. The CDR3 DNA is TGTGCCAGCGGAGAAGTTGGAAACACCATATATTTT. This gives the protein CASGEVGNTIYF.